These 20 T cell receptor beta chains were all obtained from the same sample, sequenced in a study of blood T cell repertoires in COVID-19. The method was immunoSEQ multiplex PCR; TCRdb's version includes in-frame clones alone and lacks a portion of them. The sample lists some 110,000 clones, roughly nine tenths seen once, with 7.7% in the top ten. Sequenced material: peripheral blood. These receptor sequences come from a human donor in a cohort sampled during active COVID-19.

The chain combines TRBV7-9 with TRBJ2-3; 13 bases agree with TRBD2. Germline trimming cut 5 bases from V and 2 bases from J; bases unmatched to any gene: 4. Germline V gives CDR1 SEHNR, CDR2 FQNEAQ (reference sequence). The CDR3 extends over 16 amino acids. The CDR3 loop reads CASSRTSGSDTDTQYF. The DNA for the CDR3 is TGTGCCAGCAGCAGGACTAGCGGGAGTGACACAGATACGCAGTATTTT.

The chain joins TRBV2 to TRBJ2-1, with 11 bases identical to TRBD2. The V gene end was trimmed by 10 bases and the J gene end by 6 bases; junction bases not matched to a gene: 11. Germline V gene sequence: CDR1 SNHLY, CDR2 FYNNEI. CDR3 length: 15 amino acids. DNA for the CDR3: TGTGCCACCGGAATAGCGGGAGGGCCGGGCAATGAGCAGTTCTTC. Translating it yields CATGIAGGPGNEQFF.

The chain recombines TRBV9 with TRBJ2-5, with 8 bases aligning to TRBD2. The CDR3 runs to 13 residues. With 6 bases clipped from V and 5 bases from J, the junction kept 6 bases outside the gene matches. Germline V gives CDR1 SGDLS, CDR2 YYNGEE. The CDR3 loop is CASTREGVETQYF. CDR3 in DNA: TGTGCCAGCACCCGGGAGGGTGTGGAGACCCAGTACTTC.

The J gene is TRBJ1-4, the V gene TRBV28, with a weak D call TRBD1 (5 bases). The germline gives CDR1 MDHEN, CDR2 SYDVKM. The CDR3 is 13 residues long. V was shortened by 7 bases and J by 3 bases, with 9 bases between the two germline ends. DNA for the CDR3: TGTGCCAGCAACAGGATTGCTAATGAAAAACTGTTTTTT. Encoded protein: CASNRIANEKLFF.

The chain is built from TRBV5-1 and TRBJ2-2; unclear D gene. Trimming stripped 2 bases from V and 1 base from J, with 6 bases between. The CDR3 is 14 amino acids. Germline lookup yields CDR1 SGHRS and CDR2 YFSETQ. DNA for the CDR3: TGCGCCAGCAGCTTAGAGAGGAACACCGGGGAGCTGTTTTTT. Translated: CASSLERNTGELFF. Full variable domain (missing parts from reference TRBV5-1 and TRBJ2-2): KAGVTQTPRYLIKTRGQQVTLSCSPISGHRSVSWYQQTPGQGLQFLFEYFSETQRNKGNFPGRFSGRQFSNSRSEMNVSTLELGDSALYLCASSLERNTGELFFGEGSRLTVL.

This rearrangement joins TRBV4-1 to TRBJ2-2; TRBD1 matches at 9 bases. The CDR3 consists of 15 residues. Germline CDR1 is MGHRA and CDR2 is YSYEKL. J was trimmed by 1 base and V by 3 bases; bases with no gene match: 0. The CDR3 coding sequence is TGCGCCAGCAGCCAGGGACAGGGGAACACCGGGGAGCTGTTTTTT. This encodes CASSQGQGNTGELFF.

The genes are TRBV5-1 and TRBJ1-3; 10 bases line up with TRBD1. The CDR3 runs to 15 residues. V dropped 1 base and J dropped 4; count of bases not matched to a gene: 2. Germline V gives CDR1 SGHRS, CDR2 YFSETQ. In DNA, the CDR3 is TGCGCCAGCAGCTTGACGGGACAGGGGGGAAACACCATATATTTT. Translating gives CASSLTGQGGNTIYF. The entire variable domain, with the rest obtained from reference TRBV5-1 and TRBJ1-3, is as follows: KAGVTQTPRYLIKTRGQQVTLSCSPISGHRSVSWYQQTPGQGLQFLFEYFSETQRNKGNFPGRFSGRQFSNSRSEMNVSTLELGDSALYLCASSLTGQGGNTIYFGEGSWLTVV.

V usage is TRBV7-6 and J usage is TRBJ1-1; D call uncertain. Trimming cost V 2 bases and J 1 base, with 5 bases left between them. This CDR3 is 13 amino acids long. Germline-derived CDR1 and CDR2 are SGHVS and FNYEAQ. The CDR3 here is CASSLNGNTEAFF. The CDR3 nucleotides read TGTGCCAGCAGCTTAAACGGGAACACTGAAGCTTTCTTT.

The chain joins TRBV2 to TRBJ2-2, with a weak D call TRBD1 (6 bases). The length of the CDR3 is 14 residues. Germline-derived CDR1 and CDR2 are SNHLY and FYNNEI. With 6 bases removed from V and 4 bases from J, the gap between germline ends came to 12 bases. Here the CDR3 DNA reads TGTGCCAGCAGCCGGGACACCCTCACCGGGGAGCTGTTTTTT. It is translated as CASSRDTLTGELFF.

This clone was found once. The V call is TRBV19, the J call TRBJ1-1; D unresolved. Looked up from germline, CDR1 is LNHDA and CDR2 is SQIVND (reference sequence). CDR3 length: 14 amino acids. V lost 7 bases and J lost 4, with 16 bases in between. In nucleotides, the CDR3 is TGTGCCAGTACGGCCAGGTCCCAGAGCACTGAAGCTTTCTTT. Translated: CASTARSQSTEAFF.

The chain joins TRBV11-2 to TRBJ1-1; no clear D gene. The germline gives CDR1 SGHAT, CDR2 FQNNGV. CDR3 length: 17 residues. V lost 5 bases, J lost 1 base, and 20 bases lay in between. The CDR3 bases are TGTGCCAGCAGCCTACTCTTCGGTGGTACAGAGAACACTGAAGCTTTCTTT. Amino acids: CASSLLFGGTENTEAFF.

The chain has TRBV27 and TRBJ2-5, with 7 bases identical to TRBD1. Germline CDR1 MNHEY, CDR2 SMNVEV (reference sequence). The CDR3 is 15 amino acids. After removal of 4 bases from V and 4 bases from J, the junction contained 9 bases not matched to a gene. Here the CDR3 DNA reads TGTGCCAGCAGTTCAGCTGGGGCAGGGGGAGAGACCCAGTACTTC. Residues: CASSSAGAGGETQYF.

V and J are TRBV28 and TRBJ2-5; TRBD1 matches 12 bases. After removal of 2 bases from V and 4 bases from J, the junction contained 8 bases not matched to a gene. Germline CDR1 MDHEN, CDR2 SYDVKM. This CDR3 spans 17 amino acids. The CDR3 DNA reads TGTGCCAGCAGTTTACCGAAGGGACAGGGGGCTCGAGAGACCCAGTACTTC. This codes for CASSLPKGQGARETQYF.

The J gene is TRBJ1-5, the V gene TRBV28; D gene unclear. This CDR3 is 14 amino acids long. V was clipped by 2 bases and J by 7 bases, with 12 bases between them. The germline gives CDR1 MDHEN, CDR2 SYDVKM. Here the CDR3 DNA reads TGTGCCAGCAGTTTAATCCGGGATAGGCAGCCCCAGCATTTT. Its translation is CASSLIRDRQPQHF. Supplemented by reference TRBV28 and TRBJ1-5, the full variable domain reads DVKVTQSSRYLVKRTGEKVFLECVQDMDHENMFWYRQDPGLGLRLIYFSYDVKMKEKGDIPEGYSVSREKKERFSLILESASTNQTSMYLCASSLIRDRQPQHFGDGTRLSIL.

This chain links TRBV2 with TRBJ2-7, with 7 bases aligning to TRBD1. With 8 bases clipped from V and 0 bases from J, the junction kept 7 bases outside the gene matches. The CDR3 sequence is 14 residues long. Germline V gene lookup returns CDR1 SNHLY and CDR2 FYNNEI. CDR3 nucleotides: TGTGCCAGCCTTGGGGGACAGAGCTCCTACGAGCAGTACTTC. Protein product: CASLGGQSSYEQYF. Combining the CDR3 with reference TRBV2 and TRBJ2-7 gives the whole variable domain EPEVTQTPSHQVTQMGQEVILRCVPISNHLYFYWYRQILGQKVEFLVSFYNNEISEKSEIFDDQFSVERPDGSNFTLKIRSTKLEDSAMYFCASLGGQSSYEQYFGPGTRLTVT.

DNA for the CDR3: TGTGCCAGCAGCGCTCGACAGGGCACAAATTCACCCCTCCACTTT. It is translated as CASSARQGTNSPLHF. The chain joins TRBV9 to TRBJ1-6, with TRBD1 matching 7 bases. CDR1 SGDLS and CDR2 YYNGEE come from the germline V gene. The CDR3 extends over 15 amino acids. The V gene end was trimmed by 3 bases and the J gene end by 7 bases; junction bases not matched to a gene: 7.

CDR3: CASSSPLDRGPYEQYF. The DNA for the CDR3 is TGTGCCAGCAGCTCACCTCTGGACAGGGGCCCCTACGAGCAGTACTTC. V gene TRBV11-1 combines with J gene TRBJ2-7, with 9 nucleotides matching TRBD1. Germline-derived CDR1 and CDR2 are SGHAT and FQDESV (reference sequence). Losses at the gene ends were 4 bases for V and 2 bases for J; bases not matched to a gene: 9. The CDR3 length is 16 residues.

This clone was detected once. The chain recombines TRBV6-5 with TRBJ1-2; 8 bases match TRBD1. Germline CDR1 MNHEY, CDR2 SVGAGI. V was pared by 2 bases and J by 7 bases, with 9 bases of the junction left unmatched. This CDR3 has 15 amino acids. CDR3 protein: CASSYEQGARGGYTF. In DNA, the CDR3 is TGTGCCAGCAGTTACGAGCAGGGGGCGCGAGGTGGCTACACCTTC.

This clone has just a few counts. V usage is TRBV11-3 and J usage is TRBJ1-5; no definite D call. The germline V and J ends were trimmed by 5 bases and 2 bases, with 19 bases remaining between them. CDR1 and CDR2 from the germline V gene are SGHNT and YENEEA. CDR3 length: 17 amino acids. CDR3 protein: CASSPGPQVLGNQPQHF. The CDR3 DNA follows: TGTGCCAGCAGCCCCGGTCCTCAAGTATTAGGCAATCAGCCCCAGCATTTT.

The chain has TRBV5-1 and TRBJ2-7; D remains unclear. Trimming pared 0 bases from V and 2 bases from J, leaving 9 bases between. CDR1 is SGHRS and CDR2 is YFSETQ in the germline V gene. The length of the CDR3 is 14 residues. The CDR3 here is CASSLDPGTYEQYF. Written as DNA, the CDR3 is TGCGCCAGCAGCTTGGATCCAGGTACCTACGAGCAGTACTTC.